This TCR beta chain was captured by sequencing in a study of human T cells and chemical hapten exposure. Notes on the study in general: Compared to controls, expanded TCRs made significantly more large clusters of similar CDR3s.

Trimming pared 5 bases from V and 2 bases from J, leaving 16 bases between. The CDR3 covers 15 residues. Germline values: CDR1 MNHEY, CDR2 SMNVEV (reference sequence). Comment on this clonotype: The antigen is not known.

Indicated time point: patch test 3, about 24 weeks after DPC sensitization. Treatment specified: therapeutic diphenylcyclopropenone sensitization with weekly scalp DPC. Blood, whole and unfractionated, served as the source for total RNA extraction. TCRdb re-called the RACE reads through MiXCR, storing one row per CDR3 protein. This sample yields about 39,000 distinct CDR3 sequences, of which more than 9.5% are seen a single time; 2% to 2.5% belongs to the top ten. The sequence derives from a woman in her 40s with alopecia areata. Some clones in this sample may be carry-over from other donors' samples. The J gene is TRBJ2-7, the V gene TRBV27; possibly TRBD2 for D (5 bases). Material: whole blood, obtained in connection with sensitization to the hapten diphenylcyclopropenone (DPC). The CDR3 sequence is CASSRSGPPTYEQYF. CDR3 nucleotides: TGTGCCAGCAGTCGGAGCGGACCACCTACCTACGAGCAGTACTTC.